This record concerns one T cell receptor beta chain sequence. Its antigen is still unknown. No conserved phenylalanine or tryptophan ends this CDR3, so it is likely a read error. The source of the sample is a study of shared clonotypes between healthy human individuals. Study in general: A donor's plate count was three for CD4 naive and three for CD4 memory; CD8 naive had two and CD8 memory one.

Sequencing used immunoSEQ multiplex PCR; TCRdb keeps in-frame clones, though not all of them. The data hold some 1.1 million clones, with approximately 77% observed a single time. Naive CD45RA+ and memory CD45RA-negative subsets were split from CD4+ cells. This CDR3 region has 16 residues. Germline V gene sequence: CDR1 LNHNV, CDR2 YYDKDF (reference sequence). Trimming at V came to 0 bases and at J to 7 bases, leaving 7 bases not matched to a gene. Study conclusions and caveats: The study found about 5% of naive CD4 clonotypes shared across four donors. Among donors, sharing of clonotypes was expected to be affected by sequencing depth.

This sequence was found in a man between 18 and 29 years old in good health. Some clones in this sample may be carry-over from other donors' samples. The specimen was memory CD4+ T cells from PBMCs. As to subset: CD45RA-negative fraction. The chain is built from TRBV15 and TRBJ2-7; the match to TRBD1 covers 12 bases. The CDR3 nucleotides read TGTGCCACCAGCAGAGACACCGGGACAGGGGGCGAAGAGCAGTACTTA. Translating gives CATSRDTGTGGEEQYL.